This TCR beta chain stems from a study of siplizumab effects on memory and regulatory T cells (dated by TCRdb to about 2019). About the study as a whole: The effect of the anti-CD2 antibody siplizumab on alloreactive T-cell subsets was examined in allogeneic mixed lymphocyte reactions constructed from human PBMCs.

Sorted unstimulated T cells, along with proliferating T cells recovered from mixed lymphocyte reactions, underwent TCRbeta CDR3 sequencing. Fresh whole blood from approximately ten HLA-typed healthy donors was used to isolate PBMCs. Receptor amplification or capture employed the immunoSEQ multiplex PCR assay. The deep sequencing platform assayed approximately 10^5 TCR templates per sample. Genomic DNA extracted from sorted T cells was used for TCRbeta CDR3 sequencing. The authors' pipeline ran thus. The R programming language was used for clonal analysis of TCRbeta CDR3 data. Alloreactive CD4+ and CD8+ clones were identified by comparing unstimulated samples to CFSE-low samples taken after the reaction. Regulatory or non-regulatory origin was assigned to alloreactive CD4+ clones by matching of sequences to sorted unstimulated Treg and non-Treg repertoires. Here the immuneACCESS table is served through TCRdb, limited to in-frame sequences with V and J called. Missing clones are a known gap in these copies; in checked studies unresolved V genes cover under half, and the rest lacks a known reason. V and J calls and clone size are as listed in that table; D and trimming were resolved from the DNA. Across this sample there are tens of thousands of clones, with about 90% seen only once. Clones ranked in the top ten supply approximately 29% of the sample.

Notes on this clone: The specificity of this receptor is unknown. No much larger clone exists at a distance of one base, and base qualities are not known.

Study-wide conclusions, independent of this receptor: About 80-96% of proliferating CD4+ or CD8+ clones could not be given a naive or memory phenotype. Whether proliferating Tregs from siplizumab cultures actually had suppressive function was not functionally confirmed. Among mappable alloreactive CD4+ clones, the Treg-derived fraction averaged approximately 66% with siplizumab versus 25% to 30% in control reactions. Unstimulated naive T cells appeared more diverse than memory T cells, and naive cells seemed to contribute substantially to the alloresponse. Because sequences below about 10^-5 frequency were poorly captured, only a minor fraction of alloreactive clones could be mapped to unstimulated subsets. The cumulative frequency of alloreactive sequences that could be traced back to unstimulated CD4+ memory T cells was significantly reduced by siplizumab.

V is cut back by 2 bases and J by 0 bases, with 2 bases in the junction unmatched. Including the terminal cysteine and phenylalanine, the CDR3 comprises 16 residues. CDR3 DNA is the only sequence kept; it has 48 bases, read in frame from the first base. CDR1 is given as LGHNT and CDR2 as FRNRAP, both from the germline V gene. This TCR was recovered from a human donor in good health. The specimen sequenced was CD8+ T cells sorted from blood. Recombination connected TRBV12-5 to TRBJ2-1, with 9 bases aligning to TRBD2. The CDR3 here reads CASGLQLAGSYNEQFF. The DNA sequence is given as TGTGCTAGTGGTTTGCAACTAGCGGGCTCCTACAATGAGCAGTTCTTC.